This TCR beta chain comes out of a study of cytomegalovirus exposure and HLA in healthy donors. Overall study: A preliminary data release comprised approximately 85 million unique TCRs obtained from HLA-typed donors. Regarding the study as a whole: The study put around 180 TCR beta chains on its list as cytomegalovirus-associated. Later analysis identified several of the most significant clusters that appeared linked to common viral pathogens. Per published accounts, TCR beta sequences correctly predicted the HLA-A and HLA-B alleles of most subjects.

This clone has just a few counts. Its antigen is as yet unknown. CDR3 length: 14 residues. Germline V lookup: CDR1 MNHNY, CDR2 SVGAGI (reference sequence). V dropped 2 bases and J dropped 3; count of bases not matched to a gene: 2. Primers: 60 Vbeta forward and 13 Jbeta reverse. Some clones are missing from TCRdb's copy, which holds only in-frame ones; the method was immunoSEQ multiplex PCR. The top ten clones hold 2.1% of a sample with 150,000 or so clones, 70% to 85% of them seen once. The clonotype was recovered from a man younger than 45 in good health and CMV-seronegative. The gene calls are TRBV6-6 and TRBJ2-7; 9 positions match TRBD1. The sequenced material came from PBMCs. CDR3 DNA sequence: TGTGCCAGCAGTTACCTGGGACAGGGCTACGAGCAGTACTTC. This translates into CASSYLGQGYEQYF.